This TCR beta chain emerged from a study of blood T cells in healthy people across ages. The CDR3 consists of 13 residues. After removal of 7 bases from V and 6 bases from J, the junction contained 5 bases not matched to a gene. CDR1 and CDR2 from the germline V gene are KGHDR and SFDVKD. The second PCR ran about 6 to 12 cycles with a sample-barcoded 5' primer and J-beta primers. A single record per CDR3 protein comes from TCRdb applying MiXCR to the 5' RACE reads. The data contain fewer than 1,000,000 distinct CDR3 sequences, around 45% of them singletons. This TCR derives from a man aged 55 to 70 in good health. The chain employs TRBV24-1 and TRBJ2-1, with TRBD1 matching 7 bases. The source material was blood. Written as DNA, the CDR3 is TGTGCCACCAGCCAGACAGGGTTCAATGAGCAGTTCTTC. It is translated as CATSQTGFNEQFF.